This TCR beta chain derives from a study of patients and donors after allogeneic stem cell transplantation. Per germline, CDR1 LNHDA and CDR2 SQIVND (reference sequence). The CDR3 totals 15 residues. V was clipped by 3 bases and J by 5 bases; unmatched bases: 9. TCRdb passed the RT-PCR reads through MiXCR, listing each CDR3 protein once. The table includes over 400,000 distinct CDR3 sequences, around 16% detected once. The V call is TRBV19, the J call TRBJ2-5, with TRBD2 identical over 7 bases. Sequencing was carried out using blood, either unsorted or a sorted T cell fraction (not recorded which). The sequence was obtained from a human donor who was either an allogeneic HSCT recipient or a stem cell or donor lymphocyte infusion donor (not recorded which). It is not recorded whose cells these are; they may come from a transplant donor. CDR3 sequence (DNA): TGTGCCAGTAGTATCGGTGGGGGGGGACGTGAGACCCAGTACTTC. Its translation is CASSIGGGGRETQYF.